This T cell receptor (beta chain) was observed in a study of early T cells in non-severe SARS-CoV-2 infection. Regarding the study as a whole: The study's VDJdb matching favored anti-spike CD8 responses and missed private and CD4 specificities.

This clonotype was counted at least ten times. The antigen is undetermined. TCRdb processed the 5' RACE reads anew with MiXCR; each CDR3 protein has one entry. The sample has 55,000 or so distinct CDR3 sequences, approximately 12% seen once; the top ten hold approximately 1.3%. Germline V CDR1 and CDR2: MNHEY, SVGAGI. CDR3 length: 15 amino acids. Unmatched junction bases numbered 8, after V lost 5 bases and J lost 8 bases. Material for sequencing was whole blood. The chain joins TRBV6-5 to TRBJ1-6; 8 nucleotides match TRBD1. The TCR sequence derives from an adult who was a healthcare worker with PCR-confirmed SARS-CoV-2 infection or an uninfected control (not recorded which). The chain's CDR3 is CASSIGQGPDSPLHF. The CDR3, as DNA: TGTGCCAGCAGTATCGGACAGGGACCGGATTCACCCCTCCACTTT.